This entry features one T cell receptor beta chain sequence. This sample is drawn from a study of blood T cell repertoires in COVID-19. Study context: Italy, Spain and the United States were the sources of the convalescent and acute COVID-19 samples. T cells, B-cell-depleted T cells, or PBMCs provided the cDNA or gDNA that served as material.

Data came from immunoSEQ multiplex PCR; TCRdb stores just in-frame clones and leaves some out. This repertoire shows over 200,000 clones, under 90% found once; its top ten account for under 7.5%. The germline V and J ends were trimmed by 0 bases and 7 bases, with 10 bases remaining between them. The CDR3 length is 15 residues. Germline V lookup: CDR1 SGHVS, CDR2 FQNEAQ. Specimen: peripheral blood. The chain joins TRBV7-8 to TRBJ1-6, with D possibly matching TRBD1 (6 bases). The origin of this receptor is a man aged 60-69 years who had recovered from COVID-19. The CDR3 sequence is CASSLATGQNSPLHF. For the CDR3, the DNA is TGTGCCAGCAGCTTAGCGACAGGACAGAATTCACCCCTCCACTTT.